Listed below are T cell receptor beta chains from one sample, sequenced in a study of molecular identifiers for immune sequencing clone quantification. TCRdb re-called the PCR reads through MiXCR, storing one row per CDR3 protein. Here the sample spans around 89,000 distinct CDR3 sequences, around 17% being singletons. The sample taken for sequencing was naive CD8+ T cells from blood, with Jurkat cell RNA spiked in. These receptors originate from a human donor in good health. Some libraries in this study had Jurkat cell RNA spiked in. Each CDR3 is given with its conserved first and last residue. A D gene is named only where the DNA matches it firmly. Not every row has a clone size; where given, it reads once, few, many or a size class.

V,J,size,D,CDR3,DNA
TRBV30,TRBJ2-7,many,-,CAWSGMRGSYEQYF,TGTGCCTGGAGTGGGATGAGAGGCTCCTACGAGCAGTACTTC
TRBV12-3/TRBV12-4,TRBJ2-3,many,-,CASSYTSLLGTDTQYF,TGTGCCAGCAGCTATACTAGCTTACTAGGCACAGATACGCAGTATTTT
TRBV28,TRBJ2-1,few,TRBD2,CASSLEERGYNEQFF,TGTGCCAGCAGTTTAGAGGAGCGGGGGTACAATGAGCAGTTCTTC
TRBV7-9,TRBJ2-2,many,-,CASSTEGLYHANTGELFF,TGTGCCAGCAGCACCGAGGGACTTTACCACGCGAACACCGGGGAGCTGTTTTTT
TRBV7-2,TRBJ2-5,many,-,CASSLDEAGGGETQYF,TGTGCCAGCAGCCTCGACGAAGCGGGTGGAGGAGAGACCCAGTACTTC
TRBV5-4,TRBJ2-7,many,-,CAATRDWGHEQYF,TGTGCCGCCACGCGCGATTGGGGACACGAGCAGTACTTC
TRBV27,TRBJ1-1,many,-,CASSLSRQAYTEAFF,TGTGCCAGCAGTTTATCACGACAGGCCTACACTGAAGCTTTCTTT
TRBV7-9,TRBJ1-4,many,-,CASSFRAATNEKLFF,TGTGCCAGCAGCTTCAGGGCCGCAACTAATGAAAAACTGTTTTTT
TRBV27,TRBJ1-5,-,TRBD1,CASSRGTGGSQPQHF,TGTGCCAGCAGTAGGGGGACAGGGGGTTCTCAGCCCCAGCATTTT
TRBV15,TRBJ2-1,many,TRBD2,CATSTRSGRPYNEQFF,TGTGCCACCAGCACCAGAAGCGGGAGGCCCTACAATGAGCAGTTCTTC
TRBV7-2,TRBJ2-5,few,-,CASSLDGGLGETQYF,TGTGCCAGCAGCTTAGACGGAGGACTGGGAGAGACCCAGTACTTC
TRBV10-3,TRBJ2-7,few,-,CAVSTLNREEQYF,TGTGCCGTCAGTACCTTAAACCGCGAGGAGCAGTACTTC
TRBV5-6,TRBJ2-6,many,-,CASNPQGSGANVLTF,TGTGCCAGCAACCCCCAGGGTTCTGGGGCCAACGTCCTGACTTTC
TRBV27,TRBJ1-5,many,-,CASSEGNNQPQHF,TGTGCCAGCAGCGAAGGCAACAATCAGCCCCAGCATTTT
TRBV14,TRBJ2-7,many,-,CASSHGTVYEQYF,TGTGCCAGCAGCCACGGCACCGTCTACGAGCAGTACTTC
TRBV19,TRBJ2-3,many,-,CASSSLDGDTQYF,TGTGCCAGTAGTTCACTGGACGGAGATACGCAGTATTTT
TRBV30,TRBJ2-7,many,TRBD1,CAWSVETGGEQYF,TGTGCCTGGAGTGTAGAGACAGGGGGAGAGCAGTACTTC
TRBV7-9,TRBJ2-7,many,TRBD1,CASSSTGQGVDEQYF,TGTGCCAGCAGCAGCACGGGACAGGGGGTGGACGAGCAGTACTTC
TRBV29-1,TRBJ2-7,many,TRBD2,CSVRLAVSYEQYF,TGCAGCGTTCGGCTAGCGGTTTCCTACGAGCAGTACTTC
TRBV6-5,TRBJ1-1,many,-,CASSYGTSNTEAFF,TGTGCCAGCAGCTACGGGACTTCGAACACTGAAGCTTTCTTT
TRBV19,TRBJ1-1,many,-,CASKNGLMNTEAFF,TGTGCCAGTAAGAACGGACTCATGAACACTGAAGCTTTCTTT
TRBV7-9,TRBJ2-1,many,-,CASSLGRGEQFF,TGTGCCAGCAGCTTAGGGCGTGGTGAGCAGTTCTTC
TRBV3-1,TRBJ1-5,many,-,CASSQGPSNQPQHF,TGTGCCAGCAGCCAGGGGCCTAGCAATCAGCCCCAGCATTTT
TRBV27,TRBJ2-3,few,-,CAGSTPGQKITDTQYF,TGTGCCGGCAGTACTCCGGGACAAAAGATCACAGATACGCAGTATTTT
TRBV12-3/TRBV12-4,TRBJ1-1,many,-,CASSQGTNTEAFF,TGTGCCAGCAGTCAGGGGACGAACACTGAAGCTTTCTTT
TRBV9,TRBJ1-5,many,-,CASSVSVLGRDRRDANQPQHF,TGTGCCAGCAGCGTATCGGTCCTGGGCAGGGATAGGAGGGACGCCAATCAGCCCCAGCATTTT
TRBV5-8,TRBJ2-2,many,-,CASSLGSVSRRGTGELFF,TGTGCCAGCAGCTTGGGGTCGGTTTCGCGTCGAGGCACCGGGGAGCTGTTTTTT
TRBV27,TRBJ2-7,-,TRBD2,CVSSPGTSQPWEQYF,TGTGTCAGCAGTCCCGGGACTAGCCAACCATGGGAGCAGTACTTC
TRBV27,TRBJ1-4,many,TRBD1,CASSTSGGFEKLFF,TGTGCCAGCAGTACGTCAGGGGGCTTTGAAAAACTGTTTTTT
TRBV29-1,TRBJ1-2,-,-,CSVEPGTHYGYTF,TGCAGCGTTGAACCGGGGACGCACTATGGCTACACCTTC
TRBV6-2/TRBV6-3,TRBJ2-7,many,-,CASSYPGKAVNEQYF,TGTGCCAGCAGTTACCCCGGGAAGGCAGTAAACGAGCAGTACTTC
TRBV30,TRBJ2-7,many,-,CAWSVPMDEQYF,TGTGCCTGGAGTGTCCCCATGGACGAGCAGTACTTC
TRBV27,TRBJ2-1,many,TRBD1,CASSLRGGFEQFF,TGTGCCAGCAGTTTGAGAGGGGGCTTTGAGCAGTTCTTC
TRBV6-1,TRBJ2-3,few,TRBD2,CASSEPRLTSGRTDTQYF,TGTGCCAGCAGTGAACCGCGTCTCACTAGCGGACGCACAGATACGCAGTATTTT
TRBV6-5,TRBJ2-2,many,TRBD2,CASSLAGGPFTGELFF,TGTGCCAGCAGCCTAGCGGGGGGGCCGTTTACCGGGGAGCTGTTTTTT
TRBV7-9,TRBJ2-7,many,-,CASSLAWGYEQYF,TGTGCCAGCAGCTTAGCGTGGGGGTACGAGCAGTACTTC